What follows are 10 T cell receptor beta chains derived from one specimen sequenced in a study of blood T cell repertoires in COVID-19. TCRdb's table, derived via immunoSEQ multiplex PCR, lists solely in-frame clones and lacks some. Of over 300,000 clones listed, nearly 90% were seen once; the top ten hold 6.5%. Material for sequencing was peripheral blood. All receptors derive from a man younger than 35 with active or convalescent COVID-19.

The rearrangement joins TRBV18 to TRBJ2-7, with D unresolved. CDR1 KGHSH and CDR2 LQKENI come from the germline V gene. The V gene lost 2 bases and the J gene lost 3 bases, with 8 bases spanning the gap. There are 13 residues in the CDR3. DNA for the CDR3: TGTGCCAGCTCACCAAGACCAGGCTACGAGCAGTACTTC. Amino acids: CASSPRPGYEQYF.

The chain links TRBV6-1 to TRBJ1-4, with 9 bases aligning to TRBD1. This CDR3 is 16 amino acids long. V lost 2 bases to trimming and J lost 10 bases; unmatched junction nucleotides: 11. Germline CDR1 MNHNS, CDR2 SASEGT. The CDR3 loop is CASSETGTGMAGKLFF. CDR3 bases: TGTGCCAGCAGTGAAACGGGGACAGGGATGGCTGGAAAACTGTTTTTT.

The V call is TRBV19, the J call TRBJ1-5; 8 bases fit TRBD1. With 1 base clipped from V and 3 bases from J, the junction kept 8 bases outside the gene matches. Germline V gene sequence: CDR1 LNHDA, CDR2 SQIVND (reference sequence). CDR3 size: 17 residues. The CDR3 here is CASSIGGDRIPNQPQHF. CDR3 nucleotides: TGTGCCAGTAGTATAGGGGGGGACAGGATTCCCAATCAGCCCCAGCATTTT.

The V call is TRBV7-2, the J call TRBJ1-6; TRBD1 aligns across 10 bases. V was pared by 10 bases and J by 6 bases, with 9 bases of the junction left unmatched. Germline V gene sequence: CDR1 SGHTA, CDR2 FQGNSA. The length of the CDR3 is 15 residues. CDR3 coding DNA: TGTGCCACCTGGTCAGGGGACAGGGGTAATTCACCCCTCCACTTT. As protein: CATWSGDRGNSPLHF.

Only one count was recorded for this clone. V usage is TRBV5-6 and J usage is TRBJ2-1, with TRBD1 matching over 7 bases. This CDR3 comprises 14 residues. Germline V gives CDR1 SGHDT, CDR2 YYEEEE. The trim removed 1 base at V and 8 bases at J, leaving 6 bases unmatched. CDR3 amino acids: CASSLTGAIDEQFF. The CDR3 DNA follows: TGTGCCAGCAGCTTGACAGGGGCTATAGATGAGCAGTTCTTC.

This chain uses TRBV7-6 with TRBJ1-5; a weak D match, TRBD1 (5 bases). The germline V and J ends were trimmed by 1 base and 7 bases, with 20 bases remaining between them. This CDR3 has 17 residues. Germline values: CDR1 SGHVS, CDR2 FNYEAQ. The CDR3 loop reads CASSLVGGGRMGQPQHF. In DNA, the CDR3 is TGTGCCAGCAGCTTAGTGGGGGGGGGAAGGATGGGACAGCCCCAGCATTTT. Full variable domain (missing parts from reference TRBV7-6 and TRBJ1-5): GAGVSQSPRYKVTKRGQDVALRCDPISGHVSLYWYRQALGQGPEFLTYFNYEAQQDKSGLPNDRFSAERPEGSISTLTIQRTEQRDSAMYRCASSLVGGGRMGQPQHFGDGTRLSIL.

The chain has TRBV12-3 or TRBV12-4 and TRBJ1-5; no clear D gene. The CDR3 is 12 residues long. Deletions cut 4 bases from V and 5 bases from J, with 6 bases between. The CDR3, as DNA: TGTGCCAGCAGTTCCGACTATCAGCCCCAGCATTTT. Protein product: CASSSDYQPQHF.

The CDR3 DNA follows: TGTGCCAGCAGCTGGGGGGGGTCCCAGTACTTC. Its protein product is CASSWGGSQYF. The chain couples TRBV7-2 to TRBJ2-5, with 7 bases lining up with TRBD2. Germline V gene lookup returns CDR1 SGHTA and CDR2 FQGNSA. This CDR3 comprises 11 residues. V lost 4 bases to trimming and J lost 9 bases; unmatched junction nucleotides: 2.

V gene TRBV2 combines with J gene TRBJ1-1, with 7 positions matching TRBD1. The junction had 6 bases not matched to a gene; V was cut back by 8 bases and J by 0 bases. The CDR3 has 14 amino acids. Germline V lookup: CDR1 SNHLY, CDR2 FYNNEI. The CDR3 here is CASRAGQLNTEAFF. CDR3 nucleotides: TGTGCCAGCCGCGCGGGACAGTTGAACACTGAAGCTTTCTTT. The variable domain in full, completed from reference TRBV2 and TRBJ1-1, reads EPEVTQTPSHQVTQMGQEVILRCVPISNHLYFYWYRQILGQKVEFLVSFYNNEISEKSEIFDDQFSVERPDGSNFTLKIRSTKLEDSAMYFCASRAGQLNTEAFFGQGTRLTVV.

The chain recombines TRBV9 with TRBJ2-7; unclear D gene. CDR3 size: 14 residues. Trimming shortened V by 4 bases and J by 4 bases, and 15 bases separated the two germline ends. Germline loops: CDR1 SGDLS, CDR2 YYNGEE. Here the CDR3 reads CASSLNLGSYEQYF. DNA for the CDR3: TGTGCCAGCAGCCTCAACCTCGGGTCGTACGAGCAGTACTTC.